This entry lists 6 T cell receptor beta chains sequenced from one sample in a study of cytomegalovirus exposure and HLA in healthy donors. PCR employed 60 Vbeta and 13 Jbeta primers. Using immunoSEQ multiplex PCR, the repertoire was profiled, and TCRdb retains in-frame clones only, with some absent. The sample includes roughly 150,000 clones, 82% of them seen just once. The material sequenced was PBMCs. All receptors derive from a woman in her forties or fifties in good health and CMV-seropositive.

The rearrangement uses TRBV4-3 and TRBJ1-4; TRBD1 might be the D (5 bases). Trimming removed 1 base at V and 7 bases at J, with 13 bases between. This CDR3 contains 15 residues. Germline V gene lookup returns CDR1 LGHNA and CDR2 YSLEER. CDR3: CASSQGPGEGEKLFF. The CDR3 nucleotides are TGCGCCAGCAGCCAAGGTCCGGGGGAGGGTGAAAAACTGTTTTTT.

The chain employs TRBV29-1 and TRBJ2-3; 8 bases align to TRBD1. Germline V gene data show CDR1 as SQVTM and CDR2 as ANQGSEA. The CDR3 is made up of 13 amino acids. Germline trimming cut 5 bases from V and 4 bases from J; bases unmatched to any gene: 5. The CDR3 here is CSVSRGPSDTQYF. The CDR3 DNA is TGCAGCGTTTCCAGGGGGCCGTCAGATACGCAGTATTTT.

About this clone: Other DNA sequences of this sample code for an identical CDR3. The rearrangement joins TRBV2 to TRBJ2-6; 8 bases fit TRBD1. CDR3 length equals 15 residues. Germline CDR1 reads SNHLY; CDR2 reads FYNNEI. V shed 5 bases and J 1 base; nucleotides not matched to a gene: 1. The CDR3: CASSHRGSGANVLTF. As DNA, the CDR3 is TGTGCCAGCAGTCACAGGGGGTCTGGGGCCAACGTCCTGACTTTC.

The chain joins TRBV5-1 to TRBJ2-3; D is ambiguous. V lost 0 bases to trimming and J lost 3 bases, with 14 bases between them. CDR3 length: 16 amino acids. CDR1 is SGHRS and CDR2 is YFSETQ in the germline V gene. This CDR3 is CASSLEQSFQTDTQYF. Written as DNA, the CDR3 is TGCGCCAGCAGCTTGGAACAGAGCTTTCAGACAGATACGCAGTATTTT.

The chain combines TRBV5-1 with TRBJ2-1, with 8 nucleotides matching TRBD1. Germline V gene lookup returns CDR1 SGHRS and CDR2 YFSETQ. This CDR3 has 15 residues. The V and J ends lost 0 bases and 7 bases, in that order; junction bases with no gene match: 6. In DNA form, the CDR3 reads TGCGCCAGCAGCTTGGCCGGGGACAGGAGAAATGAGCAGTTCTTC. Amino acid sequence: CASSLAGDRRNEQFF.

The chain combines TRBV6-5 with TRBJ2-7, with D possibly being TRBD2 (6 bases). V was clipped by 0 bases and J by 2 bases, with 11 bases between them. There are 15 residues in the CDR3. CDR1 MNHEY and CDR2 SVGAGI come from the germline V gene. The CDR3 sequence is CASSYSTGGTYEQYF. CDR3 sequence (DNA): TGTGCCAGCAGTTACTCGACCGGGGGAACCTACGAGCAGTACTTC.